Below, 4 T cell receptor beta chains from the same sample are listed, as sequenced in a study of early T cells in non-severe SARS-CoV-2 infection. TCRdb used MiXCR to reprocess the 5' RACE reads, holding one entry per CDR3 protein. Among over 50,000 distinct CDR3 sequences listed, around 13% were seen once. Sequenced: whole blood. Receptor source: an adult who was a healthcare worker with PCR-confirmed SARS-CoV-2 infection or an uninfected control (not recorded which).

This clonotype was seen repeatedly, ten times or more. The rearrangement uses TRBV29-1 and TRBJ1-1, with unresolved D. This CDR3 is built from 14 residues. The germline gives CDR1 SQVTM, CDR2 ANQGSEA. Trimming took off 4 bases at V and 2 bases at J, with 14 bases between the two ends. The CDR3, as DNA: TGCAGCGTTGGGAGCGCGGGTAAAAACACTGAAGCTTTCTTT. Translated: CSVGSAGKNTEAFF. Supplemented by reference TRBV29-1 and TRBJ1-1, the full variable domain reads SAVISQKPSRDICQRGTSLTIQCQVDSQVTMMFWYRQQPGQSLTLIATANQGSEATYESGFVIDKFPISRPNLTFSTLTVSNMSPEDSSIYLCSVGSAGKNTEAFFGQGTRLTVV.

Worth noting for this clonotype: This may stem from a read error, because a much larger clone lies one nucleotide away. The rearrangement joins TRBV20-1 to TRBJ2-3; D not certain. V was shortened by 3 bases and J by 4 bases, with 11 bases between the two germline ends. This CDR3 has 13 residues. CDR1 is DFQATT and CDR2 is SNEGSKA in the germline V gene (reference sequence). The CDR3, as DNA: TGCAGTGCTAGGGGCCCTTCCGCAGATACGCAGTATTTT. It encodes CSARGPSADTQYF.

This clonotype was seen ten or more times. The chain has TRBV2 and TRBJ2-5; no reliable D call. V lost 6 bases and J 5 bases, leaving 7 bases between the germline ends. The CDR3 loop spans 11 amino acids. Germline loops: CDR1 SNHLY, CDR2 FYNNEI. The CDR3 here is CASRARETQYF. In nucleotides, the CDR3 is TGTGCCAGCAGGGCCAGGGAGACCCAGTACTTC.

This chain links TRBV7-3 with TRBJ2-3, with D uncertain. Deletions cut 5 bases from V and 4 bases from J, with 19 bases between. This CDR3 comprises 16 residues. The germline CDR1 and CDR2 sequences are SGHTA and FQGTGA. The DNA of the CDR3 is TGTGCCAGCAGCCCCCGGCTAGGAATTGGGTCAGATACGCAGTATTTT. Translated, it gives CASSPRLGIGSDTQYF.